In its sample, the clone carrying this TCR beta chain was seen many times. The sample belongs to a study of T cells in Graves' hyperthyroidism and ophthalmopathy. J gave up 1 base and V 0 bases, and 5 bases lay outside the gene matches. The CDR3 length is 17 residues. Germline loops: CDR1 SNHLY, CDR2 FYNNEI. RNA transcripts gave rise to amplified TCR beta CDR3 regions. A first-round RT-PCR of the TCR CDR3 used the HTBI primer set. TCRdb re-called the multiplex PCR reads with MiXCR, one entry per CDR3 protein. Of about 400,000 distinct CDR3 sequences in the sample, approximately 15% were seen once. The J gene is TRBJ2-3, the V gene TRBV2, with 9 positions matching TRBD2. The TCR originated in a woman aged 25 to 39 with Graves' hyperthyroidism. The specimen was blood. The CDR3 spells CASSEALTSGGTDTQYF. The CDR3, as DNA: TGTGCCAGCAGTGAAGCCTTGACTAGCGGAGGCACAGATACGCAGTATTTT.